This is a list of T cell receptor beta chains from one sample in a study of cytomegalovirus exposure and HLA in healthy donors. Data came from immunoSEQ multiplex PCR; TCRdb stores just in-frame clones and leaves some out. In the table there are approximately 210,000 clones, approximately 85% of which are singletons. What was sequenced was PBMCs. These receptor sequences come from a woman younger than 35 in good health and CMV-seronegative. Both conserved end residues are part of each CDR3. Each record gives: J gene, V gene, CDR3 protein.

TRBJ2-1,TRBV13,CASSLQGAVNEQFF
TRBJ1-2,TRBV10-3,CAISETGGNYGYTF
TRBJ2-7,TRBV7-8,CASSLALRVDGHEQYF
TRBJ2-7,TRBV7-2,CASSPDTLAGRGGEQYF
TRBJ2-3,TRBV5-1,CASSLRFAVSDTDTQYF
TRBJ2-7,TRBV19,CASSRTSTSYEQYF
TRBJ2-2,TRBV29-1,CSVRGETYGTGELFF
TRBJ2-7,TRBV27,CASSLSGRGLGYEQYF
TRBJ1-5,TRBV18,CASSPDYRGISNQPQHF
TRBJ2-3,TRBV2,CASSWDRTPSTDTQYF
TRBJ1-2,TRBV5-1,CASSKGTGPSNYGYTF
TRBJ2-7,TRBV5-4,CASSSTGGSYEQYF
TRBJ1-1,TRBV14,CASRKDDRADTEAFF
TRBJ1-2,TRBV11-2,CASGDRGNYGYTF
TRBJ2-3,TRBV29-1,CSVEPSTDTQYF
TRBJ1-4,TRBV27,CASSLSGDRVELFF
TRBJ1-2,TRBV28,CASSLFDRSVSGYTF